This passage covers 23 T cell receptor beta chains from one sample sequenced in a study of PD-1 blockade in classical Hodgkin lymphoma. TCRdb's copy holds only in-frame clones and misses some; the assay was immunoSEQ multiplex PCR. The table includes around 13,000 clones, roughly 78% detected once. All patients relapsed after autologous stem cell transplantation, and brentuximab vedotin exposure varied. Material: peripheral blood mononuclear cells (PBMCs), obtained before the second cycle of nivolumab. The source of these receptors is a human donor with classical Hodgkin lymphoma.

This chain links TRBV27 with TRBJ2-7; D may be TRBD1 (6 bases). Between the trimmed V and J ends, which lost 5 bases and 2 bases, there was a span of 10 bases. This CDR3 has 13 residues. Per germline, CDR1 MNHEY and CDR2 SMNVEV (reference sequence). The CDR3 bases are TGTGCCAGCAGTGTCGGACAGCCCTACGAGCAGTACTTC. Protein sequence: CASSVGQPYEQYF.

This chain joins TRBV15 and TRBJ2-3, with a possible D match to TRBD1 (6 bases). The CDR3 covers 17 residues. V lost 5 bases and J 2 bases, leaving 20 bases between the germline ends. The germline CDR1 and CDR2 sequences are LNHNV and YYDKDF (reference sequence). The CDR3 region has the DNA TGTGCCACCAGCTTCCAGGGGACGGGGATTCTCACAGATACGCAGTATTTT. This gives the protein CATSFQGTGILTDTQYF.

This chain links TRBV7-8 with TRBJ2-7; the D is unclear. The CDR3 spans 16 residues. Between the trimmed V and J ends, which lost 5 bases and 0 bases, there was a span of 17 bases. Germline loops: CDR1 SGHVS, CDR2 FQNEAQ. The CDR3 DNA reads as TGTGCCAGCAGCCCCGCCTTGAGCTCGAGCTCCTACGAGCAGTACTTC. It yields the protein CASSPALSSSSYEQYF. Together with reference TRBV7-8 and TRBJ2-7, the CDR3 gives the full variable domain: GAGVSQSPRYKVAKRGQDVALRCDPISGHVSLFWYQQALGQGPEFLTYFQNEAQLDKSGLPSDRFFAERPEGSVSTLKIQRTQQEDSAVYLCASSPALSSSSYEQYFGPGTRLTVT.

This sequence joins TRBV5-6 and TRBJ2-3, with 8 bases fitting TRBD2. V trimming: 4 bases; J trimming: 6 bases; junction bases outside the gene matches: 7. The length of the CDR3 is 14 residues. The germline V gene has CDR1 SGHDT and CDR2 YYEEEE. The CDR3 region is CASSTGGAGDTQYF. CDR3 nucleotide sequence: TGTGCCAGCAGCACCGGGGGGGCAGGGGATACGCAGTATTTT.

This chain joins TRBV28 and TRBJ2-5, with D hard to call. The CDR3 runs 13 residues. Trimming cost V 4 bases and J 4 bases, with 10 bases left between them. Germline-derived CDR1 and CDR2 are MDHEN and SYDVKM. The chain's CDR3 is CASSSGVPETQYF. Written as DNA, the CDR3 is TGTGCCAGCAGTTCGGGCGTTCCAGAGACCCAGTACTTC.

The chain uses TRBV4-3 and TRBJ1-2; 9 bases agree with TRBD1. This CDR3 is 14 amino acids long. Trimming cost V 5 bases and J 2 bases; bases outside gene matches: 3. Germline V gene data show CDR1 as LGHNA and CDR2 as YSLEER. CDR3: CASSWTGVNYGYTF. The CDR3 DNA sequence: TGCGCCAGCAGCTGGACAGGGGTAAACTATGGCTACACCTTC.

A few counts support this clone. The same CDR3 can be traced to other DNA sequences in this sample. The CDR3 here is CASSPGQDYGYTF. Written as DNA, the CDR3 is TGTGCCAGCTCACCTGGGCAGGACTATGGCTACACCTTC. V usage is TRBV18 and J usage is TRBJ1-2; D call uncertain. Germline V CDR1 and CDR2: KGHSH, LQKENI. V lost 3 bases, J lost 3 bases, and 8 bases lay in between. The CDR3 extends over 13 amino acids.

The chain is built from TRBV5-6 and TRBJ2-5, with a possible D match to TRBD2 (6 bases). The CDR3 loop spans 16 amino acids. Trimming stripped 3 bases from V and 3 bases from J, with 18 bases between. Germline values: CDR1 SGHDT, CDR2 YYEEEE. CDR3 sequence reads: CASSSEGGRRKETQYF. CDR3 coding DNA: TGTGCCAGCAGCTCGGAGGGCGGGCGTAGGAAAGAGACCCAGTACTTC.

This clone has only one observation. V gene TRBV5-6 combines with J gene TRBJ2-1; D not certain. The CDR3 covers 15 residues. V lost 0 bases, J lost 0 bases, and 7 bases lay in between. Germline V CDR1 and CDR2: SGHDT, YYEEEE. The CDR3 reads CASSLAPTSYNEQFF. Written as DNA, the CDR3 is TGTGCCAGCAGCTTGGCACCGACCTCCTACAATGAGCAGTTCTTC.

The chain combines TRBV4-3 with TRBJ2-7; D is ambiguous. V was clipped by 0 bases and J by 12 bases, with 18 bases between them. The CDR3 has 14 amino acids. Germline values: CDR1 LGHNA, CDR2 YSLEER. CDR3 residues: CASSQEAYLLSLYF. The CDR3 coding sequence is TGCGCCAGCAGCCAAGAAGCATATCTACTGTCTCTGTACTTC.

J is TRBJ1-2 and V is TRBV19, with D perhaps matching TRBD1 (6 bases). Trimming stripped 5 bases from V and 2 bases from J, with 15 bases between. The CDR3 has 15 residues. CDR1 is LNHDA, CDR2 SQIVND, per germline (reference sequence). DNA for the CDR3: TGTGCCAGTAGTCTGGTAGGGGGTTTGAACTATGGCTACACCTTC. Its protein is CASSLVGGLNYGYTF.

This clone is large. The chain recombines TRBV15 with TRBJ2-5; D gene uncertain. This CDR3 region has 10 residues. Germline values: CDR1 LNHNV, CDR2 YYDKDF (reference sequence). Trimming removed 0 bases at V and 14 bases at J, with 7 bases between. The CDR3 bases are TGTGCCACCAGCAGAGATCGACTCTACTTC. Its protein is CATSRDRLYF.

This chain links TRBV5-1 with TRBJ1-3; no clear D. The length of the CDR3 is 15 residues. CDR1 and CDR2 (germline): SGHRS, YFSETQ. The V and J ends lost 4 bases and 0 bases respectively, with 11 bases between them. This chain's CDR3 is CASSLGEYSGNTIYF. The CDR3 DNA reads as TGCGCCAGCAGCCTCGGAGAATACTCTGGAAACACCATATATTTT.

The chain uses TRBV25-1 and TRBJ2-3, with D unclear. CDR3 length: 15 residues. Germline CDR1 MGHDK, CDR2 SYGVNS. V was clipped by 6 bases and J by 0 bases, with 13 bases between them. The CDR3 bases are TGTGCCAGCAGCCCCGGTTATCTAAGCACAGATACGCAGTATTTT. It specifies CASSPGYLSTDTQYF.

The chain joins TRBV6-5 to TRBJ1-2, with D tentatively TRBD1 (6 bases). V lost 2 bases, J lost 3 bases, and 13 bases lay in between. CDR1 is MNHEY and CDR2 is SVGAGI in the germline V gene. The CDR3 contains 15 residues. CDR3 in DNA: TGTGCCAGCAGTTACGGGGGCAGGGTGGACTATGGCTACACCTTC. As protein: CASSYGGRVDYGYTF.

This clone was counted a few times. The chain recombines TRBV5-1 with TRBJ2-5; D possibly corresponds to TRBD2 (5 bases). Germline V gene data show CDR1 as SGHRS and CDR2 as YFSETQ. Trimming shortened V by 2 bases and J by 1 base, and 12 bases separated the two germline ends. This CDR3 is 15 amino acids long. The CDR3 protein is CASSFGDYLQETQYF. The CDR3 nucleotides read TGCGCCAGCAGCTTCGGAGACTACCTCCAAGAGACCCAGTACTTC.

The chain employs TRBV29-1 and TRBJ2-4, with a tentative D call TRBD2 (6 bases). The CDR3 covers 13 residues. Trimming removed 4 bases at V and 8 bases at J, with 15 bases between. From germline, CDR1 is SQVTM and CDR2 ANQGSEA. The CDR3 DNA is TGCAGCGTTGTGGAGGGAGCCTTGGACATTCAGTACTTC. As protein: CSVVEGALDIQYF.

V is TRBV13 and J is TRBJ2-1; 10 positions agree with TRBD2. V was clipped by 2 bases and J by 8 bases; unmatched bases: 12. CDR3 size: 17 residues. Germline CDR1 is PRHDT and CDR2 is FYEKMQ (reference sequence). The CDR3 protein is CASSLSLSGGAGDEQFF. The CDR3, as DNA: TGTGCCAGCAGCTTATCACTAAGCGGGGGGGCCGGAGATGAGCAGTTCTTC.

The gene calls are TRBV5-1 and TRBJ2-2; D unclear. With 1 base removed from V and 0 bases from J, the gap between germline ends came to 13 bases. The CDR3 contains 17 residues. Germline CDR1 SGHRS, CDR2 YFSETQ. CDR3 DNA sequence: TGCGCCAGCAGCTTGTCTGGCAGTACATCGAACACCGGGGAGCTGTTTTTT. Translating gives CASSLSGSTSNTGELFF.

The V gene is TRBV2, the J gene TRBJ1-6; 10 bases map to TRBD1. Trimming at V came to 5 bases and at J to 10 bases, leaving 5 bases not matched to a gene. Per germline, CDR1 SNHLY and CDR2 FYNNEI. The length of the CDR3 is 14 residues. CDR3 in amino acids: CASSPGQGWSPLHF. DNA for the CDR3: TGTGCCAGCAGTCCGGGACAGGGGTGGTCACCCCTCCACTTT.

This clone has a handful of counts. This chain uses TRBV11-2 with TRBJ1-1; tentatively, D is TRBD1 (5 bases). This CDR3 is built from 13 residues. The germline V and J ends were trimmed by 6 bases and 2 bases, with 10 bases remaining between them. Germline CDR1 is SGHAT and CDR2 is FQNNGV. CDR3 coding DNA: TGTGCCAGCAGACCTAGGACAAACACTGAAGCTTTCTTT. This translates into CASRPRTNTEAFF.

The chain carries TRBV7-9 and TRBJ2-7; D ambiguous. Trimming stripped 7 bases from V and 5 bases from J, with 15 bases between. The CDR3 is 13 amino acids. Germline-derived CDR1 and CDR2 are SEHNR and FQNEAQ (reference sequence). The CDR3 DNA reads TGTGCCAGCACCCCGCCCCTAAACCACGAGCAGTACTTC. Translating gives CASTPPLNHEQYF.

This sequence joins TRBV25-1 and TRBJ2-3; possibly TRBD2 for D (7 bases). V lost 6 bases, J lost 6 bases, and 19 bases lay in between. There are 15 residues in the CDR3. Germline-derived CDR1 and CDR2 are MGHDK and SYGVNS. The CDR3 DNA follows: TGTGCCAGCAGCCAAGACCGGGGGGCAAGGGATACGCAGTATTTT. Amino acids: CASSQDRGARDTQYF.